This TCR beta chain derives from a study of cytomegalovirus exposure and HLA in healthy donors. V was clipped by 5 bases and J by 8 bases, with 15 bases between them. Germline CDR1 reads SEHNR; CDR2 reads FQNEAQ (reference sequence). The CDR3 runs to 13 residues. Vbeta (60) and Jbeta (13) primers were used in the PCR. Method: immunoSEQ multiplex PCR; TCRdb's copy keeps in-frame clones and lacks some. The profile shows some 69,000 clones, 60% to 75% of them singletons. General study results and limits: A missense variant in DCLRE1C was later tied to TCR beta V- and J-gene trimming.

Concerning this clone itself: The antigen is undetermined.

The rearrangement joins TRBV7-9 to TRBJ1-2; D remains ambiguous. Specimen: PBMCs. The source of this sequence is a male donor in good health and CMV-seropositive. The CDR3 nucleotides read TGTGCCAGCAGCATTAGAGGGTACGGAGGCTACACCTTC. This sequence encodes CASSIRGYGGYTF. Supplemented by reference TRBV7-9 and TRBJ1-2, the full variable domain reads DTGVSQNPRHKITKRGQNVTFRCDPISEHNRLYWYRQTLGQGPEFLTYFQNEAQLEKSRLLSDRFSAERPKGSFSTLEIQRTEQGDSAMYLCASSIRGYGGYTFGSGTRLTVV.